This T cell receptor (beta chain) was observed in a study of response to subunit inactivated influenza vaccine. This clonotype was seen a few times. Its antigen remains unidentified. TCRdb called the RT-PCR reads again in MiXCR, with one record for every CDR3 protein. This table holds some 500,000 distinct CDR3 sequences, 25% found once. This CDR3 region has 14 residues. V lost 4 bases to trimming and J lost 6 bases; unmatched junction nucleotides: 7. Germline values: CDR1 SGHRS, CDR2 YFSETQ. Whole-study results and caveats: With each seasonal influenza vaccination, the authors suggested, few new T cells are recruited.

This sequence was found in a man aged 45-65 years who received an inactivated influenza vaccine. The material sequenced was CD4+ T cells sorted from PBMCs, taken around 5 days after vaccination. This chain connects TRBV5-1 to TRBJ1-2; 9 nucleotides align to TRBD1. The CDR3 DNA sequence: TGCGCCAGCAGCCGGGACAGGGTGGTCGATGGCTACACCTTC. Translated: CASSRDRVVDGYTF. The complete variable domain, with remaining parts taken from reference TRBV5-1 and TRBJ1-2, reads KAGVTQTPRYLIKTRGQQVTLSCSPISGHRSVSWYQQTPGQGLQFLFEYFSETQRNKGNFPGRFSGRQFSNSRSEMNVSTLELGDSALYLCASSRDRVVDGYTFGSGTRLTVV.